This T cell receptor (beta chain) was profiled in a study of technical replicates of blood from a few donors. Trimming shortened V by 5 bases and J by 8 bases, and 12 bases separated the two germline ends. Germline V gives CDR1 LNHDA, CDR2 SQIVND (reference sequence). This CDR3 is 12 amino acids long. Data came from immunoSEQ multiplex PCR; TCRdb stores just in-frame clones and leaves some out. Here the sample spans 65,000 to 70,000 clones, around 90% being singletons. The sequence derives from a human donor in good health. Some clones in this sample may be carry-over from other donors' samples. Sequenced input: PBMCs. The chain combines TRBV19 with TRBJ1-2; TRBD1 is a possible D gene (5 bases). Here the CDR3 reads CASSPGQWGYTF. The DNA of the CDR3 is TGTGCCAGTAGTCCCGGACAATGGGGCTACACCTTC.